The present entry profiles one T cell receptor (beta chain) with its context. V lost 6 bases to trimming and J lost 6 bases; unmatched junction nucleotides: 9. The CDR3 consists of 15 residues. Germline V CDR1 and CDR2: MGHDK, SYGVNS. The entry originates in a study of blood T cell repertoires in COVID-19. Profiling relied on immunoSEQ multiplex PCR, and the TCRdb table lists in-frame clones only, not all of them. The sample lists tens of thousands of clones, approximately 90% occurring once. The V call is TRBV25-1, the J call TRBJ2-2; 8 bases align to TRBD1. The sequenced sample consisted of peripheral blood. The TCR comes from a man aged 70-80 years with acute or convalescent COVID-19. The CDR3 protein is CASRSGGAEAGELFF. The CDR3 DNA is TGTGCCAGCAGGTCAGGGGGCGCAGAGGCCGGGGAGCTGTTTTTT.